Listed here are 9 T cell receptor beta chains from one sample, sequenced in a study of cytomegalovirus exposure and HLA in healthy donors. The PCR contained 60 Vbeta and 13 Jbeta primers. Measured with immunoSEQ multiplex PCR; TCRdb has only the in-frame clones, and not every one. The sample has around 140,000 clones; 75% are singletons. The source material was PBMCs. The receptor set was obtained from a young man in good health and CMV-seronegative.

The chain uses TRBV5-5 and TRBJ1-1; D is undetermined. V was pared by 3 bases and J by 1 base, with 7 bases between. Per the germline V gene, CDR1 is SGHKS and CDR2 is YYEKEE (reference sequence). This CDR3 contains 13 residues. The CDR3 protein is CASSSDWNTEAFF. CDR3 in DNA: TGTGCCAGCAGCTCGGACTGGAACACTGAAGCTTTCTTT.

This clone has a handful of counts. The CDR3 bases are TGTGCCAGCAGTTTTTCTGGGGACAGGGGTGAGGATACGCAGTATTTT. Translating it yields CASSFSGDRGEDTQYF. The rearrangement joins TRBV28 to TRBJ2-3, with 10 bases matching TRBD1. Germline V gives CDR1 MDHEN, CDR2 SYDVKM. The CDR3 loop spans 16 amino acids. Losses at the gene ends were 3 bases for V and 6 bases for J; bases not matched to a gene: 9.

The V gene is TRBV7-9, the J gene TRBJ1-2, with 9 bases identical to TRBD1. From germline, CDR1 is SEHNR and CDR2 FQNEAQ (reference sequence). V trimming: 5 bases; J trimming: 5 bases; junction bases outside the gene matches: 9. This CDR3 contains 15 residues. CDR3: CASSEQGALSYGYTF. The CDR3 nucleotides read TGTGCCAGCAGCGAACAGGGGGCCCTCAGTTATGGCTACACCTTC.

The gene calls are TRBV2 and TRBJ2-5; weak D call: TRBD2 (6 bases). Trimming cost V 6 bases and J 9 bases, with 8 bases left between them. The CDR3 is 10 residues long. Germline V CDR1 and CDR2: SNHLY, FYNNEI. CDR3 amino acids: CASRREAQYF. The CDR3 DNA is TGTGCCAGCAGGAGGGAGGCCCAGTACTTC.

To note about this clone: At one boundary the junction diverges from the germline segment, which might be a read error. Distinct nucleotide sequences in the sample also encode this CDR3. The DNA for the CDR3 is TGTGCCAGTAGCCCGACATTCTACGAGCAGTACTTC. Translated, it gives CASSPTFYEQYF. This rearrangement joins TRBV14 to TRBJ2-7; D gene ambiguous. Germline V CDR1 and CDR2: SGHDN, FVKESK. This CDR3 has 12 residues.

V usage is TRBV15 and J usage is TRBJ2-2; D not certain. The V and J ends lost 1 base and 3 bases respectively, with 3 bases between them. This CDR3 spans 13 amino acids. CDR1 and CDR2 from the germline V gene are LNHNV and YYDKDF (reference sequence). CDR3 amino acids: CATSRGHTGELFF. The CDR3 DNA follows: TGTGCCACCAGCAGAGGGCACACCGGGGAGCTGTTTTTT.

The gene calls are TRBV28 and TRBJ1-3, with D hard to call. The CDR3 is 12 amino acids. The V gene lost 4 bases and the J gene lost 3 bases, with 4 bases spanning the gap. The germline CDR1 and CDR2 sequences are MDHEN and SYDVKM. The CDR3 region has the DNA TGTGCCAGCAGTTCAGTTGGAAACACCATATATTTT. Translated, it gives CASSSVGNTIYF.

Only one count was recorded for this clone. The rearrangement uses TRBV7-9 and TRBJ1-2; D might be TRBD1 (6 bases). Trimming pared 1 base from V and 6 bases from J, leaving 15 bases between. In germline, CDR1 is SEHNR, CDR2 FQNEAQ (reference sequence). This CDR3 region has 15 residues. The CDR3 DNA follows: TGTGCCAGCAGCTTAGTCTATCAGGGGAGCCATGGCTACACCTTC. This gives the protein CASSLVYQGSHGYTF.

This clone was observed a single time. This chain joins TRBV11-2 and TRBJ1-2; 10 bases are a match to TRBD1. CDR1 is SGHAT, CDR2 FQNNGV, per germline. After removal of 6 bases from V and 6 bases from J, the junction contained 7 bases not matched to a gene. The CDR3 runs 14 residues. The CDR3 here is CASRRPGTGDGYTF. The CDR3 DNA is TGTGCCAGCAGACGTCCCGGGACAGGGGATGGCTACACCTTC.